Below are 18 T cell receptor beta chains sequenced from a single sample in a study of cytomegalovirus exposure and HLA in healthy donors. PCR was performed using 60 Vbeta and 13 Jbeta primers. TCRdb keeps only in-frame clones here, not all; method: immunoSEQ multiplex PCR. The data show 100,000 to 150,000 clones, 77% seen once. The material sequenced was PBMCs. Source of these receptors: a man between 18 and 29 years old in good health and CMV-seropositive.

This chain joins TRBV7-8 and TRBJ1-2; 7 positions agree with TRBD1. J was trimmed by 2 bases and V by 5 bases; bases with no gene match: 2. Per the germline V gene, CDR1 is SGHVS and CDR2 is FQNEAQ. The CDR3 is made up of 13 amino acids. The chain's CDR3 is CASSETGNYGYTF. For the CDR3, the DNA is TGTGCCAGCAGCGAGACAGGGAACTATGGCTACACCTTC.

This chain uses TRBV5-1 with TRBJ2-5; 10 bases line up with TRBD2. The CDR3 consists of 15 residues. Trimming took 4 bases from V and 2 from J; bases not matched to a gene: 5. CDR1 and CDR2 (germline): SGHRS, YFSETQ. The CDR3 DNA reads as TGCGCCAGCAGCGTACTAGCGGGGAAGCAAGAGACCCAGTACTTC. Protein sequence: CASSVLAGKQETQYF. The whole variable domain, remainder taken from reference TRBV5-1 and TRBJ2-5, is KAGVTQTPRYLIKTRGQQVTLSCSPISGHRSVSWYQQTPGQGLQFLFEYFSETQRNKGNFPGRFSGRQFSNSRSEMNVSTLELGDSALYLCASSVLAGKQETQYFGPGTRLLVL.

The genes are TRBV9 and TRBJ1-3, with a possible D match to TRBD1 (5 bases). From germline, CDR1 is SGDLS and CDR2 YYNGEE. The germline V and J ends were trimmed by 0 bases and 2 bases, with 18 bases remaining between them. The CDR3 is 18 residues long. Written as DNA, the CDR3 is TGTGCCAGCAGCGTAGACCCGGCTGGGGACTGGGCTGGAAACACCATATATTTT. This codes for CASSVDPAGDWAGNTIYF.

The rearrangement joins TRBV6-1 to TRBJ1-5, with D possibly TRBD1 on 5 matching bases. The CDR3 has 14 residues. Trimming cost V 1 base and J 6 bases, with 10 bases left between them. Germline loops: CDR1 MNHNS, CDR2 SASEGT. The CDR3 region has the DNA TGTGCCAGCAGTGAAGGCAGGGTAGGTCAGCCCCAGCATTTT. Translation gives CASSEGRVGQPQHF.

The chain recombines TRBV7-9 with TRBJ1-5; D call uncertain. The CDR3 runs 15 residues. V was shortened by 4 bases and J by 6 bases, with 16 bases between the two germline ends. Germline-derived CDR1 and CDR2 are SEHNR and FQNEAQ (reference sequence). The CDR3 DNA reads as TGTGCCAGCAGCTCCGGCGGCGGGCACGGTCAGCCCCAGCATTTT. Protein sequence: CASSSGGGHGQPQHF. Variable domain in full (rest from reference TRBV7-9 and TRBJ1-5): DTGVSQNPRHKITKRGQNVTFRCDPISEHNRLYWYRQTLGQGPEFLTYFQNEAQLEKSRLLSDRFSAERPKGSFSTLEIQRTEQGDSAMYLCASSSGGGHGQPQHFGDGTRLSIL.

This clone was seen a handful of times. V and J are TRBV11-2 and TRBJ2-5; D uncertain. The CDR3 has 14 residues. The V end was cut by 0 bases, the J end by 8 bases, with 13 bases between. Per the germline V gene, CDR1 is SGHAT and CDR2 is FQNNGV. In nucleotides, the CDR3 is TGTGCCAGCAGCTTAGATTTAAGCGATAGAACCCAGTACTTC. Amino acids: CASSLDLSDRTQYF.

The chain uses TRBV19 and TRBJ2-6; D is perhaps TRBD1 (5 bases). CDR3 length: 16 residues. V lost 3 bases and J 3 bases, leaving 12 bases between the germline ends. CDR1 is LNHDA, CDR2 SQIVND, per germline (reference sequence). The CDR3 reads CASSMVGLGGANVLTF. Written as DNA, the CDR3 is TGTGCCAGTAGTATGGTGGGGCTGGGTGGGGCCAACGTCCTGACTTTC.

The chain carries TRBV4-1 and TRBJ1-1; 7 nucleotides line up with TRBD1. Germline lookup yields CDR1 MGHRA and CDR2 YSYEKL. This CDR3 comprises 15 residues. Losses at the gene ends were 4 bases for V and 3 bases for J; bases not matched to a gene: 8. The CDR3 loop is CASSRWNRGHTEAFF. CDR3 DNA sequence: TGCGCCAGCAGCCGATGGAACAGGGGCCACACTGAAGCTTTCTTT.

The chain is built from TRBV5-1 and TRBJ2-3; 8 bases fit TRBD2. This CDR3 comprises 16 residues. The germline gives CDR1 SGHRS, CDR2 YFSETQ. The trim removed 4 bases at V and 1 base at J, leaving 8 bases unmatched. CDR3 DNA sequence: TGCGCCAGCAGCACCCGACTAGCGAAGGGCACAGATACGCAGTATTTT. Translated, it gives CASSTRLAKGTDTQYF.

The chain joins TRBV10-3 to TRBJ1-1, with D possibly matching TRBD1 (6 bases). V was clipped by 3 bases and J by 0 bases, with 11 bases between them. The CDR3 is made up of 15 amino acids. Germline CDR1 is ENHRY and CDR2 is SYGVKD. CDR3 protein: CAISDWGHLNTEAFF. The CDR3 nucleotides read TGTGCCATCAGTGATTGGGGGCACCTGAACACTGAAGCTTTCTTT.

In its sample, this clone was seen once. The rearrangement joins TRBV6-1 to TRBJ2-5; 13 bases fit TRBD2. The assigned J gene may be wrong: the sequence end matches TRBJ2-7 better. CDR1 and CDR2 from the germline V gene are MNHNS and SASEGT. The CDR3 is made up of 13 amino acids. As DNA, the CDR3 is TGTGCCAGCGGACTAGCGGGGGCCTACGAGCAGTACTTC. Its translation: CASGLAGAYEQYF.

The count of this clone is one. The chain recombines TRBV9 with TRBJ2-1; TRBD2 matches at 13 bases. Germline V gene sequence: CDR1 SGDLS, CDR2 YYNGEE. The CDR3 length is 17 residues. J was trimmed by 2 bases and V by 7 bases; bases with no gene match: 9. CDR3 DNA: TGTGCCAGCGGAACTAGCGGGAGGGATGGGACCTACAATGAGCAGTTCTTC. Translating gives CASGTSGRDGTYNEQFF.

J is TRBJ1-2 and V is TRBV9, with 9 bases matching TRBD1. This CDR3 has 18 amino acids. Germline CDR1 and CDR2: SGDLS and YYNGEE. Losses at the gene ends were 3 bases for V and 2 bases for J; bases not matched to a gene: 14. CDR3 sequence: CASSAGTGMRAMNYGYTF. In nucleotides, the CDR3 is TGTGCCAGCAGCGCAGGGACAGGGATGAGGGCTATGAACTATGGCTACACCTTC.

The chain is built from TRBV6-1 and TRBJ2-5; the D is unclear. The J call may be in error: the DNA end matches TRBJ2-7 better. There are 13 residues in the CDR3. CDR1 is MNHNS, CDR2 SASEGT, per germline. CDR3 loop: CASGLTMVHEQYF. CDR3 nucleotides: TGTGCCAGCGGGCTTACAATGGTGCACGAGCAGTACTTC.

The chain recombines TRBV18 with TRBJ1-2, with D perhaps matching TRBD1 (5 bases). CDR1 KGHSH and CDR2 LQKENI come from the germline V gene. V was cut by 5 bases and J by 5 bases, with 6 bases left in between. The CDR3 consists of 11 residues. CDR3: CASSDRYGYTF. The CDR3 DNA follows: TGTGCCAGCTCAGACAGATATGGCTACACCTTC.

The CDR3 DNA reads TGTGCCAGCAGCTTGGTCAACCGTATAGCCAATCAGCCCCAGCATTTT. Translation: CASSLVNRIANQPQHF. The J gene is TRBJ1-5, the V gene TRBV5-6; D is undetermined. Germline lookup yields CDR1 SGHDT and CDR2 YYEEEE. The V end was cut by 0 bases, the J end by 3 bases, with 13 bases between. This CDR3 is 16 amino acids long.

This chain uses TRBV18 with TRBJ2-7, with D unclear. V lost 6 bases, J lost 5 bases, and 14 bases lay in between. CDR1 is KGHSH and CDR2 is LQKENI in the germline V gene. The CDR3 is 13 residues long. This CDR3 is CASSPGATDEQYF. CDR3 sequence (DNA): TGTGCCAGCTCGCCCGGAGCTACCGACGAGCAGTACTTC.

The genes are TRBV6-4 and TRBJ1-4; D perhaps matches TRBD1 (5 bases). The CDR3 sequence is 13 residues long. Germline V gene lookup returns CDR1 MRHNA and CDR2 SNTAGT. V lost 3 bases and J 10 bases, leaving 12 bases between the germline ends. CDR3 sequence reads: CASSEGAVGKLFF. CDR3 bases: TGTGCCAGCAGTGAAGGGGCCGTTGGAAAACTGTTTTTT.